This T cell receptor beta chain originates from a study of PD-1 blockade in classical Hodgkin lymphoma. Study-level points and caveats: Some patients began nivolumab under 1 year after ASCT. These patients were excluded from later analyses. Newly diagnosed patients had diversity similar to the baseline diversity of complete responders.

Remarks on this clone: Antigen: not known. Other DNA sequences in this specimen translate into the identical CDR3.

Regarding time point: cycle 4 day 1 (C4D1), after 6 weeks of nivolumab. Every patient experienced relapse after autologous stem cell transplantation, and brentuximab vedotin exposure varied. Isolation of CD4+ T cells from thawed PBMCs was performed by magnetic negative selection. This table comes from immunoSEQ multiplex PCR, and its TCRdb copy is limited to in-frame clones, with some not included. The table lists around 12,000 clones, approximately 74% of them singletons. The TCR comes from a human donor with classical Hodgkin lymphoma. The source was CD4+ T cells from blood, collected before the fourth cycle of nivolumab.

The chain's CDR3 is CASSPDSVYGYTF. DNA of the CDR3: TGTGCCAGCTCACCCGACAGCGTTTATGGCTACACCTTC. The chain joins TRBV18 to TRBJ1-2; tentatively, D is TRBD1 (5 bases). Germline V gene sequence: CDR1 KGHSH, CDR2 LQKENI. Deletions cut 3 bases from V and 5 bases from J, with 10 bases between. The CDR3 runs to 13 residues. The whole variable domain, remainder taken from reference TRBV18 and TRBJ1-2, is NAGVMQNPRHLVRRRGQEARLRCSPMKGHSHVYWYRQLPEEGLKFMVYLQKENIIDESGMPKERFSAEFPKEGPSILRIQQVVRGDSAAYFCASSPDSVYGYTFGSGTRLTVV.